This T cell receptor (beta chain) was identified during a study of T-cell reconstitution after alpha-beta-depleted transplantation in children. Preparation of the TCRbeta library was carried out with unique molecular identifiers. TCRdb called the PCR reads again in MiXCR, with one record for every CDR3 protein. The profile shows about 200,000 distinct CDR3 sequences, about 8.2% of them singletons. The CDR3 covers 12 residues. Trimming left V 4 bases short and J 0 bases short, with 3 bases between. This clonotype came up many times. V gene TRBV12-3 or TRBV12-4 combines with J gene TRBJ1-1; D unclear. This sequence originates from a male patient aged 2-9 years who had a stem cell transplant for acute myeloid leukemia, so the T cells may come from the graft donor. The sequences come from PBMCs, mostly from graft donor cells, collected 360 days after TCRalphabeta/CD19-depleted stem cell transplant. The CDR3 region is CASSSVNTEAFF. The CDR3 DNA follows: TGTGCCAGCAGTTCAGTGAACACTGAAGCTTTCTTT.